One sample yielded the 2 T cell receptor beta chains listed below, sequenced in a study of blood T cell repertoires in COVID-19. Here immunoSEQ multiplex PCR was the method, and the copy in TCRdb shows in-frame clones only, minus some. The sample shows about 140,000 clones, over 75% of them seen only once. Source material: peripheral blood. These receptors came from a human donor in a cohort sampled during active COVID-19.

J is TRBJ2-7 and V is TRBV5-1; a possible D gene is TRBD1 (6 bases). The length of the CDR3 is 16 residues. V lost 1 base, J lost 0 bases, and 14 bases lay in between. Germline V CDR1 and CDR2: SGHRS, YFSETQ. Here the CDR3 reads CASSLPLTGSSYEQYF. CDR3 sequence (DNA): TGCGCCAGCAGCTTGCCACTTACAGGGAGCTCCTACGAGCAGTACTTC.

J is TRBJ2-5 and V is TRBV18, with TRBD2 matching 10 bases. The J segment lost 7 bases and the V segment lost 0 bases, leaving 8 bases of the junction unmatched. This CDR3 spans 16 amino acids. Germline CDR1 is KGHSH and CDR2 is LQKENI. The CDR3 loop is CASSPPVLAGVGTQYF. The CDR3 nucleotides read TGTGCCAGCTCACCACCGGTCCTAGCGGGAGTAGGGACCCAGTACTTC.